This T cell receptor beta chain stems from a study of blood T cell repertoires in COVID-19. About the study: Italy, Spain and the United States were the sources of the convalescent and acute COVID-19 samples. In each case, the material was cDNA or gDNA derived from T cells, B-cell-depleted T cells, or PBMCs.

Participant ages covered 18 to 89 years across around 25 US areas. Measured with immunoSEQ multiplex PCR; TCRdb has only the in-frame clones, and not every one. The data show fewer than 250,000 clones, roughly 84% seen once. CDR3 length: 14 residues. The sequence was collected from a man aged 25-40 years in a cohort exposed to, infected with or recovered from COVID-19 (not recorded which). The chain employs TRBV21-1 and TRBJ2-5; the table's TRBD1 call for D was not verified on the DNA. TRBV21-1 is an annotated pseudogene. The sample consisted of PBMCs or T cells enriched from blood (not recorded which). CDR3 nucleotide sequence: TGTGCCAGACCCCGGGACAGGGTCCAAGAGACCCAGTACTTC. As protein: CARPRDRVQETQYF.